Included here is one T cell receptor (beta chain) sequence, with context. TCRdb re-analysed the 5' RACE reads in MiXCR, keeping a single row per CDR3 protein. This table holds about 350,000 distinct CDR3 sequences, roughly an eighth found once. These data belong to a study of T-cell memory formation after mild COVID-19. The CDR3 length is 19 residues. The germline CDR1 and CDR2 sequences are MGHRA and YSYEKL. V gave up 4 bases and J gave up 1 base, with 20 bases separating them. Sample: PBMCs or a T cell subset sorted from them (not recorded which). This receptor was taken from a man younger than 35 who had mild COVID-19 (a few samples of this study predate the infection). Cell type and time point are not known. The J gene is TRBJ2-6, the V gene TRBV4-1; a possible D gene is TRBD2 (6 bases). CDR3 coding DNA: TGCGCCAGCAGCCTTGAGCGGGCGCAGGGTAAATCTGGGGCCAACGTCCTGACTTTC. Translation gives CASSLERAQGKSGANVLTF.